These 22 T cell receptor beta chains were sequenced from one sample in a study of blood T cell repertoires in COVID-19. The table came from immunoSEQ multiplex PCR; TCRdb's copy has only in-frame clones and leaves some out. The data show more than 200,000 clones, around 83% seen once. Sequencing was carried out using peripheral blood. These receptors came from a man aged 40-49 years with active or convalescent COVID-19.

The chain recombines TRBV24-1 with TRBJ2-1, with D possibly matching TRBD2 (5 bases). Germline V gene sequence: CDR1 KGHDR, CDR2 SFDVKD. This CDR3 has 15 residues. V was clipped by 3 bases and J by 6 bases, with 14 bases between them. For the CDR3, the DNA is TGTGCCACCAGTGATCCCATGAGGGTAGGCAATGAGCAGTTCTTC. It specifies CATSDPMRVGNEQFF.

Only a few counts were recorded for this clone. The chain carries TRBV19 and TRBJ2-2; possibly TRBD1 for D (6 bases). V was cut by 5 bases and J by 2 bases, with 12 bases left in between. The CDR3 covers 15 residues. Germline V gives CDR1 LNHDA, CDR2 SQIVND (reference sequence). CDR3 nucleotides: TGTGCCAGTAGTGGCTACAGGGTTAACACCGGGGAGCTGTTTTTT. Amino acids: CASSGYRVNTGELFF.

CDR3 region: CASSLSFSGRETQYF. The CDR3 DNA reads as TGTGCCAGCAGTTTAAGTTTCTCAGGGCGAGAGACCCAGTACTTC. The chain couples TRBV27 to TRBJ2-5; tentative D call: TRBD1 (5 bases). Trimming cost V 2 bases and J 4 bases, with 14 bases left between them. CDR3 length: 15 amino acids. Germline V gene data show CDR1 as MNHEY and CDR2 as SMNVEV (reference sequence).

The chain couples TRBV14 to TRBJ2-4, with TRBD2 identical over 7 bases. The junction had 6 bases not matched to a gene; V was cut back by 3 bases and J by 4 bases. The CDR3 length is 15 residues. Germline loops: CDR1 SGHDN, CDR2 FVKESK. In DNA form, the CDR3 reads TGTGCCAGCAGCCAGACTCTTAGCGGGAAAAACATTCAGTACTTC. Its translation is CASSQTLSGKNIQYF.

The chain is built from TRBV5-4 and TRBJ2-7, with D perhaps matching TRBD1 (6 bases). The germline V gene has CDR1 SGHNT and CDR2 YYREEE (reference sequence). There are 14 residues in the CDR3. The V end lost 4 bases, the J end lost 4 bases, and 15 bases lay between the germline ends. CDR3: CASSREGVGYEQYF. The CDR3 DNA reads as TGTGCCAGCAGCAGAGAGGGGGTGGGGTACGAGCAGTACTTC.

The chain has TRBV19 and TRBJ2-1, with D possibly TRBD1 on 5 matching bases. The germline gives CDR1 LNHDA, CDR2 SQIVND (reference sequence). V lost 7 bases and J 5 bases, leaving 15 bases between the germline ends. The CDR3 sequence is 14 residues long. The DNA of the CDR3 is TGTGCCAGTACCGACGGAACAGGCAACAATGAGCAGTTCTTC. Protein: CASTDGTGNNEQFF.

This sequence joins TRBV10-3 and TRBJ1-2; D perhaps matches TRBD1 (5 bases). The V gene's germline CDR1 is ENHRY and CDR2 SYGVKD. Deletions cut 0 bases from V and 8 bases from J, with 13 bases between. CDR3 length equals 14 residues. The CDR3 sequence is CAISESHRQGGYTF. In nucleotides, the CDR3 is TGTGCCATCAGTGAGTCGCACAGGCAAGGCGGCTACACCTTC.

The chain employs TRBV6-2 or TRBV6-3 and TRBJ1-1; D is unclear. CDR3 size: 14 residues. CDR1 is MNHEY and CDR2 is SVGEGT in the germline V gene. Trimming stripped 5 bases from V and 0 bases from J, with 10 bases between. CDR3 sequence: CASSPLEMNTEAFF. The CDR3 coding sequence is TGTGCCAGCAGTCCCCTAGAGATGAACACTGAAGCTTTCTTT.

The chain couples TRBV7-2 to TRBJ1-1; no firm D call. This CDR3 has 16 amino acids. Trimming removed 2 bases at V and 6 bases at J, with 19 bases between. The germline V gene has CDR1 SGHTA and CDR2 FQGNSA. DNA for the CDR3: TGTGCCAGCAGCTTATCCAGCGCTAGCGTCGTTGCTGAAGCTTTCTTT. Protein sequence: CASSLSSASVVAEAFF.

The V and J genes are TRBV30 and TRBJ1-1; no clear D. CDR3 length equals 13 residues. Per the germline V gene, CDR1 is GTSNPN and CDR2 is SVGIG (reference sequence). Trimming removed 5 bases from V and 5 bases from J, with 15 bases in between. The CDR3: CAWLSQSWTEAFF. The CDR3 coding sequence is TGTGCCTGGTTGTCGCAGTCGTGGACTGAAGCTTTCTTT.

The V gene is TRBV20-1, the J gene TRBJ1-2; D not certain. This CDR3 has 8 residues. Germline CDR1 reads DFQATT; CDR2 reads SNEGSKA (reference sequence). The CDR3 region is CRLYGYTF. The CDR3 bases are TGCAGACTATATGGCTACACCTTC.

This clone was observed a few times. V usage is TRBV3-1 (or the pseudogene TRBV3-2) and J usage is TRBJ2-6, with D possibly TRBD2 on 5 matching bases. CDR1 is LGHDT and CDR2 is YNNKEL in the germline V gene (reference sequence). The CDR3 has 17 amino acids. The germline V and J ends were trimmed by 3 bases and 0 bases, with 12 bases remaining between them. The CDR3 coding sequence is TGTGCCAGCAGCCAGGCTAGCTGGGTCTCTGGGGCCAACGTCCTGACTTTC. Translating gives CASSQASWVSGANVLTF.

The chain couples TRBV7-9 to TRBJ1-2; D might be TRBD1 (6 bases). CDR1 is SEHNR and CDR2 is FQNEAQ in the germline V gene (reference sequence). V shed 4 bases and J shed 6 bases, with 15 bases lying between them. The CDR3 extends over 14 amino acids. CDR3: CASSSAGTPNGYTF. CDR3 coding DNA: TGTGCCAGCAGCTCCGCTGGGACACCGAATGGCTACACCTTC. Variable domain in full (rest from reference TRBV7-9 and TRBJ1-2): DTGVSQNPRHKITKRGQNVTFRCDPISEHNRLYWYRQTLGQGPEFLTYFQNEAQLEKSRLLSDRFSAERPKGSFSTLEIQRTEQGDSAMYLCASSSAGTPNGYTFGSGTRLTVV.

This clone has only one observation. This chain connects TRBV6-1 to TRBJ1-4; D ambiguous. Trimming cost V 1 base and J 1 base, with 7 bases left between them. The CDR3 runs to 15 residues. Germline CDR1 MNHNS, CDR2 SASEGT. CDR3 protein: CASSEGRRTNEKLFF. CDR3 in DNA: TGTGCCAGCAGTGAAGGGCGGAGAACTAATGAAAAACTGTTTTTT.

The V and J genes are TRBV5-1 and TRBJ2-5; 8 bases line up with TRBD1. This CDR3 region has 13 residues. Per the germline V gene, CDR1 is SGHRS and CDR2 is YFSETQ. V was pared by 4 bases and J by 5 bases, with 4 bases of the junction left unmatched. CDR3 sequence (DNA): TGCGCCAGCAGCCTGGACAGGGTGGAGACCCAGTACTTC. Amino acid sequence: CASSLDRVETQYF.

This clone turned up a few times. The genes are TRBV30 and TRBJ2-1, with 12 bases lining up with TRBD2. In germline, CDR1 is GTSNPN, CDR2 SVGIG (reference sequence). The J segment lost 12 bases and the V segment lost 5 bases, leaving 17 bases of the junction unmatched. The CDR3 is 16 amino acids. This CDR3 reads CAWGETGTSGYMRQFF. CDR3 coding DNA: TGTGCCTGGGGAGAGACCGGGACTAGCGGGTATATGCGGCAGTTCTTC.

This chain uses TRBV12-5 with TRBJ1-5, with D tentatively TRBD1 (6 bases). Germline V gene data show CDR1 as LGHNT and CDR2 as FRNRAP. The CDR3 length is 15 residues. V was shortened by 6 bases and J by 2 bases, with 14 bases between the two germline ends. CDR3 amino acids: CASGPQGIGNQPQHF. As DNA, the CDR3 is TGTGCTAGTGGCCCTCAGGGGATTGGCAATCAGCCCCAGCATTTT.

The J gene is TRBJ1-1, the V gene TRBV5-6; no clear D gene. The germline gives CDR1 SGHDT, CDR2 YYEEEE. The CDR3 is 14 amino acids. Trimming pared 7 bases from V and 6 bases from J, leaving 19 bases between. In nucleotides, the CDR3 is TGTGCCAGCGCCCAACCGGGAAACGACGCTGAAGCTTTCTTT. Protein product: CASAQPGNDAEAFF.

The chain has TRBV6-2 or TRBV6-3 and TRBJ1-4; 8 positions match TRBD1. The CDR3 spans 15 residues. Germline lookup yields CDR1 MNHEY and CDR2 SVGEGT. V dropped 0 bases and J dropped 8; count of bases not matched to a gene: 5. The CDR3 DNA sequence: TGTGCCAGCAGTTACTCCGGACAGGGACAAGAAAAACTGTTTTTT. The encoded protein is CASSYSGQGQEKLFF.

The chain has TRBV20-1 and TRBJ2-5, with TRBD1 matching over 12 bases. The CDR3 is made up of 15 amino acids. Unmatched junction bases numbered 7, after V lost 3 bases and J lost 5 bases. Germline V lookup: CDR1 DFQATT, CDR2 SNEGSKA (reference sequence). CDR3 DNA: TGCAGTGCTAGTTCCGGGACAGGGGGCGGGGAGACCCAGTACTTC. Protein sequence: CSASSGTGGGETQYF.

V usage is TRBV9 and J usage is TRBJ2-2; D perhaps matches TRBD1 (5 bases). Trimming cost V 0 bases and J 0 bases, with 12 bases left between them. Germline V gene sequence: CDR1 SGDLS, CDR2 YYNGEE. The CDR3 loop spans 17 amino acids. CDR3 protein: CASSVAVDSANTGELFF. The CDR3 nucleotides are TGTGCCAGCAGCGTAGCGGTAGACAGCGCGAACACCGGGGAGCTGTTTTTT.

This clone showed up just once. This chain uses TRBV4-3 with TRBJ1-5, with TRBD1 as a possible D gene (5 bases). Between the trimmed V and J ends, which lost 5 bases and 4 bases, there was a span of 9 bases. The germline CDR1 and CDR2 sequences are LGHNA and YSLEER. The CDR3 contains 13 residues. CDR3 DNA sequence: TGCGCCAGCAGCTCAGGGTTTAATCAGCCCCAGCATTTT. Translation: CASSSGFNQPQHF.